This TCR beta chain was profiled in a study of T cell responses to AZD1222 COVID-19 vaccine. Study-wide findings and caveats: The reported proportion of spike-specific TCRs targeting unmutated variant regions was nearly half. The peak T cell response came first, and repertoires were sampled only after it.

Concerning this clone: What it binds is not known.

V lost 6 bases and J 4 bases, leaving 12 bases between the germline ends. The CDR3 consists of 13 residues. CDR1 and CDR2 (germline): SGHTA, FQGTGA. Sequenced by immunoSEQ multiplex PCR; TCRdb stores in-frame clones only, minus some. Here the sample spans about 99,000 clones, 87% being singletons. This sequence originates from an adult in good health. The chain is built from TRBV7-3 and TRBJ1-2; D perhaps matches TRBD1 (5 bases). Source: peripheral blood, taken on day 0 of AZD1222 vaccination. The CDR3 nucleotides are TGTGCCAGCAGTACGGGGGAGGGCTATGGCTACACCTTC. Encoded protein: CASSTGEGYGYTF.